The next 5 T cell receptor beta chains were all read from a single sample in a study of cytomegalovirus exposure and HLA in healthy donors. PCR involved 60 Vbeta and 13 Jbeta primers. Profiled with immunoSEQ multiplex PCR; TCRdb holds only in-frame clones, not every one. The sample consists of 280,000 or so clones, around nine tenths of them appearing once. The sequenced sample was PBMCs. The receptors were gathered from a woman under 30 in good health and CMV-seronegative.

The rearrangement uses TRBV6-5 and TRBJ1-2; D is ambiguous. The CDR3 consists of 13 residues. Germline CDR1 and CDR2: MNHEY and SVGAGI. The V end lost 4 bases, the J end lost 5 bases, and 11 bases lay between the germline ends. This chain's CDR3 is CASSSTPIYGYTF. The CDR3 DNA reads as TGTGCCAGCAGTTCGACACCTATTTATGGCTACACCTTC.

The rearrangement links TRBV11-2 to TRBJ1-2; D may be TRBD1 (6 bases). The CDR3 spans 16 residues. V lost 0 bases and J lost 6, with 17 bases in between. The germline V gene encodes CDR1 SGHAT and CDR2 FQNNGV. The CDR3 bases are TGTGCCAGCAGCTTAGAAGGGGCCAGGGGATTCCATGGCTACACCTTC. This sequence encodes CASSLEGARGFHGYTF.

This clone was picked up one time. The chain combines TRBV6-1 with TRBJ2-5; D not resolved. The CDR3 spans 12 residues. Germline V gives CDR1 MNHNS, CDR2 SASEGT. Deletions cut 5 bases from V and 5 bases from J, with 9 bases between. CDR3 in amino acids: CASSLVLETQYF. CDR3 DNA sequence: TGTGCCAGCAGTCTCGTATTGGAGACCCAGTACTTC.

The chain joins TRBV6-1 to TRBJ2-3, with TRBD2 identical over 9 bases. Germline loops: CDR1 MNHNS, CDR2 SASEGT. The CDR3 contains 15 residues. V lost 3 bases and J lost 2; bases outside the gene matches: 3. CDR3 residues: CASSETSGITDTQYF. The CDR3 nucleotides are TGTGCCAGCAGTGAGACTAGCGGAATCACAGATACGCAGTATTTT.

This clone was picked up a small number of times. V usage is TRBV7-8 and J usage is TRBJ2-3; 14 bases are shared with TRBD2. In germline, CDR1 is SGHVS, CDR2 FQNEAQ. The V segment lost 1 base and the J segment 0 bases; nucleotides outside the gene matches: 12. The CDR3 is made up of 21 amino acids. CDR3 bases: TGTGCCAGCAGCTTAGAAGGGTCCGTGACTAGCGGGGGGGAGAGCACAGATACGCAGTATTTT. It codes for CASSLEGSVTSGGESTDTQYF.